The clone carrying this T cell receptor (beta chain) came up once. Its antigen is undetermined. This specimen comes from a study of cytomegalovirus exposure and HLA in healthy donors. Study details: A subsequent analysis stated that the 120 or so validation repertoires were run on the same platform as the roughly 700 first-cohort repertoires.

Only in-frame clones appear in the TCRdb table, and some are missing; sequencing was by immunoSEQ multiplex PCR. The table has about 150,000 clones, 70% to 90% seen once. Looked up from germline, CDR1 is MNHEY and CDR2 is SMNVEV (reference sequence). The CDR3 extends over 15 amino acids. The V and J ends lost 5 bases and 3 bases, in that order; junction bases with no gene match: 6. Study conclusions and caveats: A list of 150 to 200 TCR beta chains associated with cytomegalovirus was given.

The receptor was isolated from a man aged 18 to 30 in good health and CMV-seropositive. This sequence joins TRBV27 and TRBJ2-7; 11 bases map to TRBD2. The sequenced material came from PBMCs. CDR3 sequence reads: CASSRGTSGLYEQYF. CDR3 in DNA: TGTGCCAGCAGTAGGGGGACTAGCGGCCTCTACGAGCAGTACTTC.